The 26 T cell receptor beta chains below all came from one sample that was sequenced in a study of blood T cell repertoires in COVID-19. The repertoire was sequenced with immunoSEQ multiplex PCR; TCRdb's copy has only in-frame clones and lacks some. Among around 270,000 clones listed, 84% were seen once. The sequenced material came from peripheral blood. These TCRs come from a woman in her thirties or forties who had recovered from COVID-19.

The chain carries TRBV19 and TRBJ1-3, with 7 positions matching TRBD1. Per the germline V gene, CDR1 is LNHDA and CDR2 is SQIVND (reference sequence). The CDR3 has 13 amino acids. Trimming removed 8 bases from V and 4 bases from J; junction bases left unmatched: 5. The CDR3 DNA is TGTGCCAGTGGACAGGCTGGAGGAAACACCATATATTTT. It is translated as CASGQAGGNTIYF. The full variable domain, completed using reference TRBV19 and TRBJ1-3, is DGGITQSPKYLFRKEGQNVTLSCEQNLNHDAMYWYRQDPGQGLRLIYYSQIVNDFQKGDIAEGYSVSREKKESFPLTVTSAQKNPTAFYLCASGQAGGNTIYFGEGSWLTVV.

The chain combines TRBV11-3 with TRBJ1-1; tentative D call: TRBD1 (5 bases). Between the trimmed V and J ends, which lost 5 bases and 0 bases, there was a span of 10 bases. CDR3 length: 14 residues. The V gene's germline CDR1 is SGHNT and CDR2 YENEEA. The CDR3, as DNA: TGTGCCAGCAGCCTCACAGGATTGAACACTGAAGCTTTCTTT. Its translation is CASSLTGLNTEAFF. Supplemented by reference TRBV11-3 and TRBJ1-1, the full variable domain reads EAGVVQSPRYKIIEKKQPVAFWCNPISGHNTLYWYLQNLGQGPELLIRYENEEAVDDSQLPKDRFSAERLKGVDSTLKIQPAELGDSAVYLCASSLTGLNTEAFFGQGTRLTVV.

CDR3 region: CASSPTRGYVYQETQYF. The CDR3 DNA is TGTGCCAGCAGCCCCACGCGGGGGTACGTGTACCAAGAGACCCAGTACTTC. The chain uses TRBV7-9 and TRBJ2-5, with 7 nucleotides matching TRBD2. CDR3 length: 17 amino acids. Looked up from germline, CDR1 is SEHNR and CDR2 is FQNEAQ (reference sequence). V gave up 5 bases and J gave up 0 bases; unmatched junction bases: 12.

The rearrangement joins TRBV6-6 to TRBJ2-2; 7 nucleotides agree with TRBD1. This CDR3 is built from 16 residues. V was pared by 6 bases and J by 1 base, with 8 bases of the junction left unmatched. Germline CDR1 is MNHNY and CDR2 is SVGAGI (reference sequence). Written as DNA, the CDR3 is TGTGCCAGCAGGCCGCCGGGACAGCAGAACACCGGGGAGCTGTTTTTT. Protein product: CASRPPGQQNTGELFF.

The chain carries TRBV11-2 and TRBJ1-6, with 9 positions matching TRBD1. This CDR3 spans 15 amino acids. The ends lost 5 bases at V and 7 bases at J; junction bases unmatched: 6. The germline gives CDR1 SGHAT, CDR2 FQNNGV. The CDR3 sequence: CASSRSGTGNSPLHF. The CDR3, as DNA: TGTGCCAGCAGCCGATCCGGGACAGGGAATTCACCCCTCCACTTT.

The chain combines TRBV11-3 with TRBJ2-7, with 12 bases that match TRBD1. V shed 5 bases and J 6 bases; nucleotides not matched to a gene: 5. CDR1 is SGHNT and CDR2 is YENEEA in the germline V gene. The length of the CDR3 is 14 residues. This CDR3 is CASSPGTGGIEQYF. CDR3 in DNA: TGTGCCAGCAGCCCCGGGACAGGGGGCATCGAGCAGTACTTC.

Here the CDR3 reads CATSDLQGRTEAFF. CDR3 DNA sequence: TGTGCCACCAGTGATTTGCAGGGCCGAACTGAAGCTTTCTTT. This sequence joins TRBV24-1 and TRBJ1-1; the D gene is possibly TRBD1 (5 bases). Trimming removed 0 bases at V and 5 bases at J, with 9 bases between. CDR3 size: 14 residues. CDR1 is KGHDR and CDR2 is SFDVKD in the germline V gene.

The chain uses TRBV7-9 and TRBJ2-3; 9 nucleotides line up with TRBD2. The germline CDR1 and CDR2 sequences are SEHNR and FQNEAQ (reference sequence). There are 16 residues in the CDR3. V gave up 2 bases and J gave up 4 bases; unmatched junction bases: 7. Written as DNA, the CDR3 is TGTGCCAGCAGCTTATTAAATCTAGCGGGGTCAGATACGCAGTATTTT. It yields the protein CASSLLNLAGSDTQYF.

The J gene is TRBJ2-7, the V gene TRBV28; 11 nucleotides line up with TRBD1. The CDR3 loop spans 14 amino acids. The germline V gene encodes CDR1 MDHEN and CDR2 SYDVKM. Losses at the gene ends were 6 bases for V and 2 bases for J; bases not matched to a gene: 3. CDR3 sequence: CASRGTGGTYEQYF. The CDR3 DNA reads TGTGCCAGCAGGGGGACAGGGGGTACCTACGAGCAGTACTTC.

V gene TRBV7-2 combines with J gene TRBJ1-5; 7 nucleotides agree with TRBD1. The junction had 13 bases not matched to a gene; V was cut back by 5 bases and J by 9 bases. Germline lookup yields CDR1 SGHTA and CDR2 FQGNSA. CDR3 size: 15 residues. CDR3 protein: CASSPARDSLSPQHF. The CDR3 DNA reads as TGTGCCAGCAGCCCAGCCAGGGACAGCCTGTCGCCCCAGCATTTT.

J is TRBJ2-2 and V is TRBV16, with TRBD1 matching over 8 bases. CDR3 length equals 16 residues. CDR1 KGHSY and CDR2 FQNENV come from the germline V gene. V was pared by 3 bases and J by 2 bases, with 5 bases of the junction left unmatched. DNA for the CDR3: TGTGCCAGCAGCCAGTCTGGACAGGGCAACACCGGGGAGCTGTTTTTT. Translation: CASSQSGQGNTGELFF.

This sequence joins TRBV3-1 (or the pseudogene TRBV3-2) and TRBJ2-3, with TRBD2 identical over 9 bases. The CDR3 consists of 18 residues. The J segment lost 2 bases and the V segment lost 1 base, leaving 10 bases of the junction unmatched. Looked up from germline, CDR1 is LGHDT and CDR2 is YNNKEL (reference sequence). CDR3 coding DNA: TGTGCCAGCAGCCAAGTGGTTGGGCTAGCGGGGATCACAGATACGCAGTATTTT. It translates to CASSQVVGLAGITDTQYF.

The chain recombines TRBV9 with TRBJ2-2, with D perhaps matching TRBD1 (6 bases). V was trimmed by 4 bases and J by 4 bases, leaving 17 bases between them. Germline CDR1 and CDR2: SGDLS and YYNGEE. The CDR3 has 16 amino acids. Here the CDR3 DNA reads TGTGCCAGCAGCCCTAATGGCGGACAGCTCACCGGGGAGCTGTTTTTT. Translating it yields CASSPNGGQLTGELFF.

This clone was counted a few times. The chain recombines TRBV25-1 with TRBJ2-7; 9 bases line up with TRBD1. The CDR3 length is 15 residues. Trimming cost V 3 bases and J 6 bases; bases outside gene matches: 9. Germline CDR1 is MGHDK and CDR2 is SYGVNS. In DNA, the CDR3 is TGTGCCAGCAGTGATCCGGGACAGGGAGATGGCGAGCAGTACTTC. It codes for CASSDPGQGDGEQYF.

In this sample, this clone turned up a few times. The CDR3 sequence: CASSTQGARNTEAFF. CDR3 in DNA: TGTGCCAGCAGCACACAGGGGGCTCGGAACACTGAAGCTTTCTTT. The genes are TRBV11-2 and TRBJ1-1, with 9 bases lining up with TRBD1. J lost 1 base, V lost 5 bases, and 5 bases had no gene match. The CDR3 is made up of 15 amino acids. From germline, CDR1 is SGHAT and CDR2 FQNNGV. Combining the CDR3 with reference TRBV11-2 and TRBJ1-1 gives the whole variable domain EAGVAQSPRYKIIEKRQSVAFWCNPISGHATLYWYQQILGQGPKLLIQFQNNGVVDDSQLPKDRFSAERLKGVDSTLKIQPAKLEDSAVYLCASSTQGARNTEAFFGQGTRLTVV.

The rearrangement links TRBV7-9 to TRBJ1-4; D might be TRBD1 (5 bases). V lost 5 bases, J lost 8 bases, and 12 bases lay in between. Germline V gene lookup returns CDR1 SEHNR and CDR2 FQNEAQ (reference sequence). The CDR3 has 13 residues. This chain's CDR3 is CASSAQGREKLFF. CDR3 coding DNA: TGTGCCAGCAGCGCCCAGGGCAGGGAAAAACTGTTTTTT.

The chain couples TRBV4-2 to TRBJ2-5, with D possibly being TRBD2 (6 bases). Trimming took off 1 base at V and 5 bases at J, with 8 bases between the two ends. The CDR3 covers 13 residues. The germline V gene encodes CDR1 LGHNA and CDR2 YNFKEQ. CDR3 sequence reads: CASSQVGGETQYF. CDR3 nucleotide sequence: TGTGCCAGCAGCCAAGTTGGGGGGGAGACCCAGTACTTC.

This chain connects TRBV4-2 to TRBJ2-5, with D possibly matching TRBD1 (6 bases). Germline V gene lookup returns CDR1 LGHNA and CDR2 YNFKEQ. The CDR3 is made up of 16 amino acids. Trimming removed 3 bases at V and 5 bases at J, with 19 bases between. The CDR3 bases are TGTGCCAGCAGCCAGACGTTCGACAGGAATGTCGAGACCCAGTACTTC. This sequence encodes CASSQTFDRNVETQYF.

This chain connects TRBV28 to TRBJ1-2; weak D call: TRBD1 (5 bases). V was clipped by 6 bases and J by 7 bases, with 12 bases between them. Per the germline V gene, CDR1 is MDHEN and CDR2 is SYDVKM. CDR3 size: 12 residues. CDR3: CASSSRGGGYTF. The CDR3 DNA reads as TGTGCCAGCAGCTCAAGGGGAGGTGGCTACACCTTC.

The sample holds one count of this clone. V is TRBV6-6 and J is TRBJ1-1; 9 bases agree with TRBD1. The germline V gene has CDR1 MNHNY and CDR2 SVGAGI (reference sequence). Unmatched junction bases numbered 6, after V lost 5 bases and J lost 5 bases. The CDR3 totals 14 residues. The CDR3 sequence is CASSPGTGNTEAFF. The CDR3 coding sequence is TGTGCCAGCAGTCCCGGGACAGGGAATACTGAAGCTTTCTTT.

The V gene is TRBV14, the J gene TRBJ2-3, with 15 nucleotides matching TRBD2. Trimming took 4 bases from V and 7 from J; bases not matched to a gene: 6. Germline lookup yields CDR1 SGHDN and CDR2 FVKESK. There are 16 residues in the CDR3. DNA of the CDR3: TGTGCCAGCAGCCGGATGGGACTAGCGGGGGGAAATACGCAGTATTTT. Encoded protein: CASSRMGLAGGNTQYF.

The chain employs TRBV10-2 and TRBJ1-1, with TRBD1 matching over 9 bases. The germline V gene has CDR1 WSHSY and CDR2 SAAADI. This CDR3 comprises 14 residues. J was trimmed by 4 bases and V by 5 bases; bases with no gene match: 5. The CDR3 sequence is CASSSATGGTEAFF. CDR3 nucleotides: TGCGCCAGCAGTTCCGCGACAGGGGGCACTGAAGCTTTCTTT.

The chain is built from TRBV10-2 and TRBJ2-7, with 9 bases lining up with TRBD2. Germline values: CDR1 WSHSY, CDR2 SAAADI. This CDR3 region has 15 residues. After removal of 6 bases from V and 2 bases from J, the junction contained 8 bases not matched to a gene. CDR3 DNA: TGCGCCAGCAGCGAATTAGCGGGGGACACCTACGAGCAGTACTTC. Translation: CASSELAGDTYEQYF.

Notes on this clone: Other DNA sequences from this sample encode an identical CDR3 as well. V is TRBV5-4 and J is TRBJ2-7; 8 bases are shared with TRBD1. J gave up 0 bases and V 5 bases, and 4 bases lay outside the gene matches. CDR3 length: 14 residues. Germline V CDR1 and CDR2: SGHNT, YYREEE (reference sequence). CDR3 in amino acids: CASSPTGVSYEQYF. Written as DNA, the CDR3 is TGTGCCAGCAGTCCGACAGGGGTCTCCTACGAGCAGTACTTC.

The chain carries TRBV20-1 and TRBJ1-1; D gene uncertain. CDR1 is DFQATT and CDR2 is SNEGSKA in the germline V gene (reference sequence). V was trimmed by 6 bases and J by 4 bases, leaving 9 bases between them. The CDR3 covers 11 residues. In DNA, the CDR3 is TGCAGTGCAACCGGGAGCACTGAAGCTTTCTTT. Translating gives CSATGSTEAFF.

The CDR3 sequence is CASSPGQGLYEQYF. The DNA for the CDR3 is TGTGCCAGCTCACCGGGACAGGGACTCTACGAGCAGTACTTC. The rearrangement joins TRBV18 to TRBJ2-7; TRBD1 aligns across 9 bases. Germline loops: CDR1 KGHSH, CDR2 LQKENI. CDR3 length: 14 residues. V was pared by 3 bases and J by 3 bases, with 3 bases of the junction left unmatched.